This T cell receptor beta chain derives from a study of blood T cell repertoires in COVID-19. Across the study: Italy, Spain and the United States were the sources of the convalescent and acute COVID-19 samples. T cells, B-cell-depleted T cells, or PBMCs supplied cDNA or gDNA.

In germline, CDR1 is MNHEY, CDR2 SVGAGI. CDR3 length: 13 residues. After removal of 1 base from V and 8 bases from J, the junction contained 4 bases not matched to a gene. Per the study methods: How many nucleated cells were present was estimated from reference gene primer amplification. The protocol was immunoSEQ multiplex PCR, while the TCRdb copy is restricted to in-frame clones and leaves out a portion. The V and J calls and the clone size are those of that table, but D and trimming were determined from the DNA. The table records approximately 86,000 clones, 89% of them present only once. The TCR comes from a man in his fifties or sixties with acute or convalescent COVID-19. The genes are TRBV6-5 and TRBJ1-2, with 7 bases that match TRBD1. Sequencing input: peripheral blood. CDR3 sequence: CASSYYQGVGYTF. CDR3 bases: TGTGCCAGCAGTTACTACCAGGGGGTCGGCTACACCTTC.